This T cell receptor beta chain comes out of a study of CD8 T cells in ankylosing spondylitis. Study findings and constraints: Apparently characteristic of ankylosing spondylitis blood was a TCR beta motif (under ten highly homologous variants). Previous work reported some of these motif variants in the synovial fluid and blood of reactive arthritis.

Using its own MiXCR run on the 5' RACE reads, TCRdb lists one record per CDR3 protein. The data hold 200,000 to 250,000 distinct CDR3 sequences, with 15% to 20% observed a single time. Trimming pared 2 bases from V and 3 bases from J, leaving 14 bases between. Germline V CDR1 and CDR2: GTSNPN, SVGIG (reference sequence). CDR3 length: 15 residues. This clonotype was recorded a few times. What it recognizes is unknown. The source is a male donor with ankylosing spondylitis. The chain employs TRBV30 and TRBJ2-1; D tentatively reads TRBD1 or TRBD2 (6 bases each). The sample taken for sequencing was blood, either unsorted or a sorted T cell fraction (not recorded which). CDR3 residues: CAWSWGAGGYNEQFF. DNA for the CDR3: TGTGCCTGGAGTTGGGGGGCAGGAGGCTACAATGAGCAGTTCTTC.